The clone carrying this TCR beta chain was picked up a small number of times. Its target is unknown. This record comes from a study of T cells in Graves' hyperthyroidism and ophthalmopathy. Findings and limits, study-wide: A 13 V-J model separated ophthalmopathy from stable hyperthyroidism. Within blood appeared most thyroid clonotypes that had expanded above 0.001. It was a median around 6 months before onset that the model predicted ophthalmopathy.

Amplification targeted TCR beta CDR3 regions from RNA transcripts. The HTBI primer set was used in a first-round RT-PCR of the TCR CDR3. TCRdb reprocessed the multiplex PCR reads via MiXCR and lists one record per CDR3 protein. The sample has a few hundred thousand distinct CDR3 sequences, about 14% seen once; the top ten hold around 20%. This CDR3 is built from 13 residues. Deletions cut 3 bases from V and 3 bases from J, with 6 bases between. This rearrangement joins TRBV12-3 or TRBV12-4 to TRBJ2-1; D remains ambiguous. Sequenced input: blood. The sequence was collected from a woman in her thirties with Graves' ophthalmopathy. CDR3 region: CASSFIVYNEQFF. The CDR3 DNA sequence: TGTGCCAGCAGTTTTATAGTCTACAATGAGCAGTTCTTC.